Listed below are T cell receptor beta chains from one sample, sequenced in a study of OX40 agonist ivuxolimab in advanced cancers. Only in-frame clones appear in the TCRdb table, and some are missing; sequencing was by immunoSEQ multiplex PCR. The sample carries approximately 69,000 clones, about 91% recorded once. The sequencing here drew on CD4+ or CD8+ T cells sorted from blood, taken in a trial of the OX40 agonist ivuxolimab. Receptor source: an adult with an advanced solid tumor such as melanoma, head and neck, liver or kidney cancer. Both conserved end residues are trimmed from each CDR3.

v_gene,j_gene,len,CDR3aa
TRBV7-8,TRBJ2-2,14,ASSPEPSGYLGELF
TRBV19,TRBJ1-2,13,ASSVGQGAIYGYT
TRBV10-3,TRBJ2-7,13,AISESAIAPYEQY
TRBV6-1,TRBJ1-1,9,ASSEITEAF
TRBV27,TRBJ1-5,11,ASSPQGNQPQH
TRBV11-3,TRBJ2-5,12,ASSLGLAWETQY
TRBV11-2,TRBJ2-1,9,ASTGPNEQF
TRBV28,TRBJ1-2,12,ASSEHRRDYGYT
TRBV4-1,TRBJ1-2,11,ASSQVVSDGYT
TRBV28,TRBJ2-5,9,ASSWHETQY
TRBV6-5,TRBJ2-7,12,ASSLRDSPYEQY
TRBV27,TRBJ1-1,12,ASSLSGRNTEAF
TRBV7-7,TRBJ2-1,13,ASSPDEGSYNEQF